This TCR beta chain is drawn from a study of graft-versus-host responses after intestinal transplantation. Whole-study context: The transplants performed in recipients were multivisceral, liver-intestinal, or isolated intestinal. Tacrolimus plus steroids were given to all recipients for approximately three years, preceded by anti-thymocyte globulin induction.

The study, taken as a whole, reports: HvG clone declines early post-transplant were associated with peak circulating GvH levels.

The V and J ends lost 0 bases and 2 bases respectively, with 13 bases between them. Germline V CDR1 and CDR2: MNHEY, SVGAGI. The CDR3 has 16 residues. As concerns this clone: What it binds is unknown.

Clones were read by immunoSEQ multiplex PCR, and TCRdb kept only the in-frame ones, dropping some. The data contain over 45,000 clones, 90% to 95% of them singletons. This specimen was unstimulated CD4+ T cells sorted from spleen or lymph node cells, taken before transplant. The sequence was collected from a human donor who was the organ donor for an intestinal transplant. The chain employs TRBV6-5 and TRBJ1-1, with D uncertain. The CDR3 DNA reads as TGTGCCAGCAGTTACTCACGGGTCCCCGATAACACTGAAGCTTTCTTT. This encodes CASSYSRVPDNTEAFF.